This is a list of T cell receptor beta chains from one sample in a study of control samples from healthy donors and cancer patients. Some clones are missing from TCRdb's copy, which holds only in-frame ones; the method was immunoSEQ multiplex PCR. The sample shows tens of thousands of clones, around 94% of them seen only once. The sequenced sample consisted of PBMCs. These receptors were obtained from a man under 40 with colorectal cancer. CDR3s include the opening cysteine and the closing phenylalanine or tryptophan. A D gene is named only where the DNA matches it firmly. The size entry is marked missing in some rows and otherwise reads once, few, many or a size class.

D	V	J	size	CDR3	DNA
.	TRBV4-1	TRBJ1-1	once	CASSQDGVGGTEAFF	TGCGCCAGCAGCCAAGATGGAGTGGGAGGAACTGAAGCTTTCTTT
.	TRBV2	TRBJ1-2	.	CASRISLIRDYGYTF	TGTGCCAGCAGAATCTCTCTGATAAGGGACTATGGCTACACCTTC
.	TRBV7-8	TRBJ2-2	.	CASSLRPPGHKIDTGELFF	TGTGCCAGCAGCTTACGGCCCCCGGGACACAAGATCGACACCGGGGAGCTGTTTTTT
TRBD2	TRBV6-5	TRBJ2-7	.	CASSRLATYEQYF	TGTGCCAGCAGTCGACTAGCGACCTACGAGCAGTACTTC
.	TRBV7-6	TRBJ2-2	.	CASSLNRNTGELFF	TGTGCCAGCAGCTTAAACAGGAACACCGGGGAGCTGTTTTTT
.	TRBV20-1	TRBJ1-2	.	CSASRAITNYGYTF	TGCAGTGCTAGTAGGGCCATAACTAACTATGGCTACACCTTC
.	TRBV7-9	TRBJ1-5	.	CASSLSGQGNQPQHF	TGTGCCAGCAGCCTCTCTGGGCAGGGCAATCAGCCCCAGCATTTT
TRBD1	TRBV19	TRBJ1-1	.	CASGQTGMATEAFF	TGTGCCAGTGGCCAGACAGGGATGGCCACTGAAGCTTTCTTT
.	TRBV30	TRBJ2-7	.	CAWSVDYEQYF	TGTGCCTGGAGTGTTGATTACGAGCAGTACTTC
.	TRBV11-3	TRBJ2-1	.	CASSLGRNNEQFF	TGTGCCAGCAGCTTAGGCAGGAACAATGAGCAGTTCTTC
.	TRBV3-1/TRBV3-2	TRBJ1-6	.	CASSQDRSSYNSPLHF	TGTGCCAGCAGCCAAGACCGGAGCTCCTATAATTCACCCCTCCACTTT
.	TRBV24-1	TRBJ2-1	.	CATSDLTRYNEQFF	TGTGCCACCAGTGATTTGACCCGATACAATGAGCAGTTCTTC
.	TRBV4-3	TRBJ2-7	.	CASSPSLSLSSYEQYF	TGCGCCAGCAGCCCAAGCCTCTCGTTAAGCTCCTACGAGCAGTACTTC
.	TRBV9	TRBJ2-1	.	CASSVAQGPYNEQFF	TGTGCCAGCAGCGTAGCACAGGGACCCTACAATGAGCAGTTCTTC
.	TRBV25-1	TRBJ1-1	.	CASGPWTTGFRVCKAFF	TGTGCCAGCGGACCCTGGACCACAGGGTTTCGGGTTTGTAAAGCTTTCTTT
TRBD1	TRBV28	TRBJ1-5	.	CASRPRTGANQPQHF	TGTGCCAGCAGACCCCGAACAGGGGCCAATCAGCCCCAGCATTTT
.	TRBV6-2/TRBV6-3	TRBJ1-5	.	CASRPNRDSNQPQHF	TGTGCCAGCAGGCCTAACAGGGATAGCAATCAGCCCCAGCATTTT
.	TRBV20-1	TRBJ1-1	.	CSAHSGEAFF	TGCAGTGCTCATTCGGGTGAAGCTTTCTTT
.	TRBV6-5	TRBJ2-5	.	CASVRGSQETQYF	TGTGCCAGCGTAAGGGGGTCTCAAGAGACCCAGTACTTC
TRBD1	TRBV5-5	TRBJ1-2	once	CASSLLGTGGTYGYTF	TGTGCCAGCAGCTTGTTAGGGACAGGGGGTACCTATGGCTACACCTTC
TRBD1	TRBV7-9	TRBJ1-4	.	CASGGQDERKLFF	TGTGCCAGCGGTGGACAGGACGAAAGAAAACTGTTTTTT
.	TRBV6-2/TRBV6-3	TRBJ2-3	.	CASSRNSGVITDTQYF	TGTGCCAGCAGTCGAAATAGCGGCGTCATAACAGATACGCAGTATTTT
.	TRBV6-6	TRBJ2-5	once	CASSYTGKETQYF	TGTGCCAGCAGTTACACAGGGAAAGAGACCCAGTACTTC
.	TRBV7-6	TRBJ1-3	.	CASSLDIRSGRSGNTIYF	TGTGCCAGCAGCTTAGATATAAGGTCAGGACGCTCTGGAAACACCATATATTTT
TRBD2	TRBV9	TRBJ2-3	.	CASSEPGLAPGTQYF	TGTGCCAGCAGCGAGCCGGGACTAGCCCCGGGTACGCAGTATTTT
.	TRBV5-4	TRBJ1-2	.	CASSRGGTPYGYTF	TGTGCCAGCAGCCGGGGGGGGACGCCCTATGGCTACACCTTC
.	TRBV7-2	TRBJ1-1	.	CASSLNGGTEAFF	TGTGCCAGCAGCCTAAACGGGGGGACTGAAGCTTTCTTT
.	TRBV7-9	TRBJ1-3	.	CASSLSQNGNTIYF	TGTGCCAGCAGCTTAAGTCAGAATGGAAACACCATATATTTT
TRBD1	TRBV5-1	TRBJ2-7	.	CASSLVGTGVHEQYF	TGCGCCAGCAGCTTGGTGGGGACAGGGGTCCACGAGCAGTACTTC
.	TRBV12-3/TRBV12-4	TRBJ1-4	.	CASSTDGNEKLFF	TGTGCCAGTTCGACCGACGGTAATGAAAAACTGTTTTTT
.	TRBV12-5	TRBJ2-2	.	CASGLVYRNTGELFF	TGTGCTAGTGGTTTGGTATACAGAAACACCGGGGAGCTGTTTTTT
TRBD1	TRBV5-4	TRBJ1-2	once	CASSLGTATFTYGYTF	TGTGCCAGCAGCCTTGGGACAGCTACATTCACATATGGCTACACCTTC
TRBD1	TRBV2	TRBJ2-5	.	CASSGQGGTGETQYF	TGTGCCAGCAGTGGACAGGGGGGGACCGGAGAGACCCAGTACTTC
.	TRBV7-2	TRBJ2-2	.	CASSPRLVGELFF	TGTGCCAGCAGCCCGAGACTAGTCGGGGAGCTGTTTTTT
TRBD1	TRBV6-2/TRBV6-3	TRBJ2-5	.	CASSLTTGRETQYF	TGTGCCAGCAGTCTCACGACAGGGCGGGAGACCCAGTACTTC
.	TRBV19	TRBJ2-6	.	CASSMGRPSGANVLTF	TGTGCCAGTAGTATGGGGAGGCCCTCTGGGGCCAACGTCCTGACTTTC
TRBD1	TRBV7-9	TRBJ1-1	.	CASSLPGTVTEAFF	TGTGCCAGCAGCTTGCCCGGGACAGTCACTGAAGCTTTCTTT
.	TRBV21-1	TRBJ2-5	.	CASSKDLAGAAETQYF	TGTGCCAGCAGCAAAGATCTAGCGGGGGCCGCGGAGACCCAGTACTTC
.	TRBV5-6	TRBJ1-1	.	CASSLWGMNTEAFF	TGTGCCAGCAGCTTGTGGGGGATGAACACTGAAGCTTTCTTT
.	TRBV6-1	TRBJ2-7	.	CASSELGSPYEQYF	TGTGCCAGCAGTGAATTAGGGAGCCCCTACGAGCAGTACTTC
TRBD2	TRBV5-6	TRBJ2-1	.	CASSAGLARDEQFF	TGTGCCAGCAGCGCGGGACTAGCGAGAGATGAGCAGTTCTTC
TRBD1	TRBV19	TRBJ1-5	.	CASWDRGSNQPQHF	TGTGCCAGTTGGGACAGGGGGAGCAATCAGCCCCAGCATTTT
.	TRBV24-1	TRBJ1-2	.	CATSDLRIRFYGYTF	TGTGCCACCAGTGATTTGAGGATCAGATTTTACGGCTACACCTTC
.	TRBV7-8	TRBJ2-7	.	CASSLTSLAGAYEQYF	TGTGCCAGCAGCTTAACCAGCCTGGCAGGGGCCTACGAGCAGTACTTC
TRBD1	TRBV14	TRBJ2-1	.	CASSQVSGTGALSSYNEQFF	TGTGCCAGCAGCCAAGTTTCCGGGACAGGGGCACTAAGCTCCTACAATGAGCAGTTCTTC
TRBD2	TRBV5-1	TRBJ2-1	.	CASSSGRQSNEQFF	TGCGCCAGCAGCTCCGGGAGGCAGTCCAATGAGCAGTTCTTC
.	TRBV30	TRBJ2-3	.	CAWSVGPKLWTPKSTDTQYF	TGTGCCTGGAGTGTAGGGCCCAAGTTGTGGACTCCCAAAAGCACAGATACGCAGTATTTT
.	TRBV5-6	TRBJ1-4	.	CASSTPGPNEKLFF	TGTGCCAGCAGCACACCGGGTCCGAATGAAAAACTGTTTTTT
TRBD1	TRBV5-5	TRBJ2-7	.	CASSLWTGGHEQYF	TGTGCCAGCAGCCTATGGACAGGGGGCCACGAGCAGTACTTC
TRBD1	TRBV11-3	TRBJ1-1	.	CASSSGQGESEAFF	TGTGCCAGCAGCTCCGGACAGGGGGAATCTGAAGCTTTCTTT
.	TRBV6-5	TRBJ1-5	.	CASSYGGRDQPQHF	TGTGCCAGCAGTTACGGGGGTCGGGATCAGCCCCAGCATTTT
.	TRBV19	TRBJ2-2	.	CASSGNSETLTGELFF	TGTGCCAGTAGTGGGAACAGCGAAACTCTCACCGGGGAGCTGTTTTTT
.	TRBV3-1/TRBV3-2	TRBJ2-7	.	CASSQEGYGFYEQYF	TGTGCCAGCAGCCAAGAGGGCTATGGATTCTACGAGCAGTACTTC
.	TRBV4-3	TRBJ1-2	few	CASSQDWAAIEGYTF	TGCGCCAGCAGCCAAGATTGGGCAGCTATTGAGGGCTACACCTTC
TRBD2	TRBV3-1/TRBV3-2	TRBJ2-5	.	CASSQDTGGQETQYF	TGTGCCAGCAGCCAAGATACGGGGGGACAAGAGACCCAGTACTTC
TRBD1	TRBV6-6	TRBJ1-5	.	CATDRQGSSQPQHF	TGTGCCACCGACCGACAGGGGTCTAGTCAGCCCCAGCATTTT
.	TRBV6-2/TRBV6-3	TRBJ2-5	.	CASSYGQTQYF	TGTGCCAGCAGTTACGGGCAGACCCAGTACTTC
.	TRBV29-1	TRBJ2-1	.	CSVEVDNEQFF	TGCAGCGTTGAAGTCGACAATGAGCAGTTCTTC
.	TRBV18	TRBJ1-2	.	CASSPPGGGPDGYTF	TGTGCCAGCTCACCACCCGGAGGAGGGCCGGATGGCTACACCTTC